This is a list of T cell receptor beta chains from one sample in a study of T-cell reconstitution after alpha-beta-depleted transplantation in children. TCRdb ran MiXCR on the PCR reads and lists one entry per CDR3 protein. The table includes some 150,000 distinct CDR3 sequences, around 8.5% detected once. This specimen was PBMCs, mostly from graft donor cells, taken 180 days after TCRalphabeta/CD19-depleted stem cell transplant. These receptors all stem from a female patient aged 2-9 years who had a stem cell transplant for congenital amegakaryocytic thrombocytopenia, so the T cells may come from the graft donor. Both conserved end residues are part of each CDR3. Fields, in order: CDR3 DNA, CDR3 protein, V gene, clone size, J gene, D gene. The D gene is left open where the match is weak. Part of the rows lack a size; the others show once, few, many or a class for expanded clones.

TGTGCCAGCAGCTACGTTTGGGGGGGCATCGGGACCCAGTACTTC,CASSYVWGGIGTQYF,TRBV7-6,.,TRBJ2-5,.
TGTGCCAGCAGCTTCGCAGGGAGTTATAATTCACCCCTCCACTTT,CASSFAGSYNSPLHF,TRBV7-9,many,TRBJ1-6,.
TGTGCCAGCAGTTACTCCCAACTAGCGGGGTACAATGAGCAGTTCTTC,CASSYSQLAGYNEQFF,TRBV6-2/TRBV6-3,.,TRBJ2-1,TRBD2
TGTGCCAGCAGGGCTAGCGGAAACTACAATGAGCAGTTCTTC,CASRASGNYNEQFF,TRBV27,.,TRBJ2-1,TRBD2
TGTGCCAGCAGCTTGGTGGGGCAAGAGACCCAGTACTTC,CASSLVGQETQYF,TRBV5-1,many,TRBJ2-5,.
TGTGCCCGAACCGAGCGGGGTTCCCATACTGGTCGCCCACACAATGAGCAGTTCTTC,CARTERGSHTGRPHNEQFF,TRBV7-6,many,TRBJ2-1,TRBD2
TGTGCCAGTACGTGGGACAGGTTTAATTCACCCCTCCACTTT,CASTWDRFNSPLHF,TRBV28,many,TRBJ1-6,TRBD1
TGTGCCAGCAGTCCCCGACTAGTCGGGGGGGACTACGAGCAGTACTTC,CASSPRLVGGDYEQYF,TRBV12-3/TRBV12-4,few,TRBJ2-7,TRBD2
TGTGCCTGGAGTTACGGACTAGCGACCTCCTACGAGCAGTACTTC,CAWSYGLATSYEQYF,TRBV30,few,TRBJ2-7,TRBD2
TGCAGCGTTGGGTTACAGGGGAGCTCCTACAATGAGCAGTTCTTC,CSVGLQGSSYNEQFF,TRBV29-1,many,TRBJ2-1,TRBD1
TGTGCCAGCAGTCCACTTCACTGGGGAGACAGGGCAGGCTCCTACGAGCAGTACTTC,CASSPLHWGDRAGSYEQYF,TRBV12-3/TRBV12-4,many,TRBJ2-7,TRBD1
TGTGCCAGCAGCCTGGGACAGCTGAGACTAGCGACCCGAGTGAGAGAGACCCAGTACTTC,CASSLGQLRLATRVRETQYF,TRBV7-8,many,TRBJ2-5,.
TGTGCCACCACCAAAGCCCCCGCGACAGCGGGAGGACCATCTGATACGCAGTATTTT,CATTKAPATAGGPSDTQYF,TRBV3-1,once,TRBJ2-3,TRBD2
TGTGCCAGCAGCAGCCACAAACAGGGGGCCTCAGAGACCCAGTACTTC,CASSSHKQGASETQYF,TRBV5-5,many,TRBJ2-5,TRBD1
TGTGCCAGCAGCTTAGTCTCCCTAGCGAACAATGAGCAGTTCTTC,CASSLVSLANNEQFF,TRBV7-2,many,TRBJ2-1,.
TGTGCCAGCAGTTGGCCCGACAGATACCTTAGCACAGATACGCAGTATTTT,CASSWPDRYLSTDTQYF,TRBV28,many,TRBJ2-3,.
TGCAGTGCTAGTTTATCGCGGGGGCCCTACGAGCAGTACTTC,CSASLSRGPYEQYF,TRBV20-1,many,TRBJ2-7,.
TGTGCCAGCAGTTTCGGACTAGCGGGAGGGACCGGGGAGCTGTTTTTT,CASSFGLAGGTGELFF,TRBV6-2/TRBV6-3,many,TRBJ2-2,TRBD2
TGTGCCAGCAGTTACCGGGACAGGGTCTCCTACGAGCAGTACTTC,CASSYRDRVSYEQYF,TRBV6-5,many,TRBJ2-7,TRBD1
TGCGCCAGCAGCTTAGGAAACAGGGGGCAGGGCTACACCTTC,CASSLGNRGQGYTF,TRBV5-1,many,TRBJ1-2,TRBD1
TGTGCCAGCAGCCCCTTCACGGCCCGAGCGTTGAATCAGCCCCAGCATTTT,CASSPFTARALNQPQHF,TRBV4-2,few,TRBJ1-5,.
TGTGCCAGTAGGGGACTCCCGACCCCTTCTTTT,CASRGLPTPSF,TRBV6-1,.,TRBJ2-3,.
TGTGCCAGCGGGAGCTCCTACAATGAGCAGTTCTTC,CASGSSYNEQFF,TRBV12-3/TRBV12-4,many,TRBJ2-1,.
TGTGCCAGCCCGGGACCGTGTAAGGATGAGCAGTTCTTC,CASPGPCKDEQFF,TRBV6-4,once,TRBJ2-1,.
TGTGCCAGCAGTGAAGTAGGGAAAACAGATACGCAGTATTTT,CASSEVGKTDTQYF,TRBV2,many,TRBJ2-3,.
TGTGCCAGCAGCTTAGCAAAGGGTGGGGGGAAGGCAACGCCAGAGACCCAGTACTTC,CASSLAKGGGKATPETQYF,TRBV7-8,many,TRBJ2-5,.
TGTGCCAGCTCACCCGGGACTAGCGGGTCCGTATGCACAGATACGCAGTATTTT,CASSPGTSGSVCTDTQYF,TRBV18,few,TRBJ2-3,TRBD2
TGCAGTGCAGGAGGGGGCAGGATAGATTCACCCCTCCACTTT,CSAGGGRIDSPLHF,TRBV20-1,.,TRBJ1-6,TRBD1
TGCAGTGCTCGACAGGCCCTGGGTGAAAAACTGTTTTTT,CSARQALGEKLFF,TRBV20-1,many,TRBJ1-4,.
TGTGCCAGCAGTTACCCGATCGGAGGGGATACGCAGTATTTC,CASSYPIGGDTQYF,TRBV6-5,once,TRBJ2-3,.
TGTGCCAGCAGTTTATCCTTTGGGGAAGTAGGGCGGCCCCAGCATTTT,CASSLSFGEVGRPQHF,TRBV28,many,TRBJ1-5,.
TGTGCCATCAGGGGAGGACAGTCAAACACTGAAGCTTTCTTT,CAIRGGQSNTEAFF,TRBV10-3,few,TRBJ1-1,.
TGTGCCAGCAGCCACAGGGAGTGCGAGCAGTACTTC,CASSHRECEQYF,TRBV3-1,many,TRBJ2-7,.
TGTGCCAGCAGGCGTCTAGGGGCAGACAATCAGCCCCAGCATTTT,CASRRLGADNQPQHF,TRBV27,many,TRBJ1-5,.
TGTGCCAGCAGCCCAACTAGCGGGGCAGATACGCAGTATTTT,CASSPTSGADTQYF,TRBV7-2,many,TRBJ2-3,TRBD2
TGTGCCAGCAGTTACTCGATGACAGGGTCTCAGCATTTT,CASSYSMTGSQHF,TRBV6-5,many,TRBJ1-5,TRBD1
TGCGCCAGCAGCCCTGGGACAGGGGGTAACACTGAAGCTTTCTTT,CASSPGTGGNTEAFF,TRBV4-1,few,TRBJ1-1,TRBD1
TGTGCCAGCACCCATGTGCCCCTATACAATGAGCAGTTCTTC,CASTHVPLYNEQFF,TRBV11-2,many,TRBJ2-1,.
TGTGCCAGCGGGACTAGCGGGGGCACAGATACGCAGTATTTT,CASGTSGGTDTQYF,TRBV7-3,few,TRBJ2-3,TRBD2
TGCAGTGCCGAAAGGAGCTCCTACGAGCAGTACTTC,CSAERSSYEQYF,TRBV20-1,many,TRBJ2-7,.
TGTGCCAGCACCTTGGCTAGCGGGAATGAGCAGTTCTTC,CASTLASGNEQFF,TRBV2,.,TRBJ2-1,TRBD2
TGTGCCAGCAGTTCCGATACGCAGTATTTT,CASSSDTQYF,TRBV12-3/TRBV12-4,many,TRBJ2-3,.
TGTGCCAGCAGTTCCTCGGCATACAATGAGCAGTTCTTC,CASSSSAYNEQFF,TRBV12-3/TRBV12-4,many,TRBJ2-1,.